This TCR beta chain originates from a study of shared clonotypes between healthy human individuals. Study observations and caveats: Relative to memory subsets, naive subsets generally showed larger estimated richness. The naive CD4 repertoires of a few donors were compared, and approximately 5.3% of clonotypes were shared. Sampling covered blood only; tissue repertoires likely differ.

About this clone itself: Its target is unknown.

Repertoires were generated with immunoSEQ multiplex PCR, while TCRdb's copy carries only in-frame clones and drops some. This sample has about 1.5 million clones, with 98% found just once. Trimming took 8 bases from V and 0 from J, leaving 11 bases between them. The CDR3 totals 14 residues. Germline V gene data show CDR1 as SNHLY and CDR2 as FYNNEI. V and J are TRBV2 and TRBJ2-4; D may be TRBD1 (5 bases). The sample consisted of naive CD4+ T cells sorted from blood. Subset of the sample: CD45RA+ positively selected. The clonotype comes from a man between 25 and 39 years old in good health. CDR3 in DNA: TGTGCCAGCGGAACAGGATTAGCCAAAAACATTCAGTACTTC. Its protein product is CASGTGLAKNIQYF.